This T cell receptor (beta chain) was captured by sequencing in a study of cytomegalovirus exposure and HLA in healthy donors. The V gene's germline CDR1 is LNHDA and CDR2 SQIVND (reference sequence). This CDR3 is built from 14 residues. V was pared by 10 bases and J by 1 base, with 6 bases of the junction left unmatched. Primers for the PCR totalled 60 Vbeta and 13 Jbeta. Clones were sequenced by immunoSEQ multiplex PCR, and TCRdb holds only the in-frame ones, with some missing. The sample carries tens of thousands of clones, 70% recorded once. Source material: PBMCs. The TCR was taken from a woman in her 50s in good health and CMV-seropositive. The chain has TRBV19 and TRBJ2-3; 9 bases agree with TRBD2. The chain's CDR3 is CATSTSGGTDTQYF. CDR3 in DNA: TGTGCCACTTCGACTAGCGGAGGCACAGATACGCAGTATTTT. Variable domain in full (rest from reference TRBV19 and TRBJ2-3): DGGITQSPKYLFRKEGQNVTLSCEQNLNHDAMYWYRQDPGQGLRLIYYSQIVNDFQKGDIAEGYSVSREKKESFPLTVTSAQKNPTAFYLCATSTSGGTDTQYFGPGTRLTVL.